Detailed here is one TCR beta chain. These data are taken from a study of technical replicates of blood from several donors. Sequenced by immunoSEQ multiplex PCR; TCRdb stores in-frame clones only, minus some. The sample contains 80,000 to 95,000 clones, 95% to 97% of which appear only once. Sequenced material: T cells isolated from PBMCs. The receptor's source is a human donor in good health.

In DNA, the CDR3 is TGTGCCAGCAGTCTAGCGGAGCTCGAATACGAGCAGTACTTC. Encoded protein: CASSLAELEYEQYF. The chain combines TRBV6-5 with TRBJ2-7; TRBD2 matches 7 bases. CDR1 is MNHEY and CDR2 is SVGAGI in the germline V gene. V trimming: 5 bases; J trimming: 4 bases; junction bases outside the gene matches: 8. This CDR3 region has 14 residues.